This TCR beta chain was identified during a study of blood T cell repertoires in COVID-19. Across the study: Acute and convalescent COVID-19 specimens originated in the United States, Italy and Spain.

Germline loops: CDR1 LGHDT, CDR2 YNNKEL (reference sequence). Trimming shortened V by 5 bases and J by 5 bases, and 15 bases separated the two germline ends. The length of the CDR3 is 14 residues. A single count supports this clone. In the authors' methods: Amplifying reference gene primers gave estimates of nucleated cell counts. Profiling relied on immunoSEQ multiplex PCR, and the TCRdb table lists in-frame clones only, not all of them. Clone size and V and J calls were adopted from that table, with D and trimming inferred from the DNA. The profile covers 200,000 to 250,000 clones, with over 80% appearing a single time and roughly 2% taken by the ten largest.

V and J are TRBV3-1 (or the pseudogene TRBV3-2) and TRBJ2-5, with D maybe TRBD1 (6 bases). The sequencing input was peripheral blood. The origin of this receptor is a man aged 25-40 years who had recovered from COVID-19. The CDR3 DNA sequence: TGTGCCAGCAGCTACTACAGGGTTTGGGAGACCCAGTACTTC. This translates into CASSYYRVWETQYF.